The 32 T cell receptor beta chains below all came from one sample that was sequenced in a study of cytotoxic CD8 clonotypes in ibrutinib-treated CLL. Some clones are missing from TCRdb's copy, which holds only in-frame ones; the method was immunoSEQ multiplex PCR. The sample lists about 68,000 clones; about nine tenths were seen once. The sample was PBMCs, taken after 12 months of ibrutinib treatment. These receptors came from a human donor with chronic lymphocytic leukemia.

The gene calls are TRBV6-1 and TRBJ1-1, with D hard to call. The germline gives CDR1 MNHNS, CDR2 SASEGT. This CDR3 spans 14 amino acids. Between the trimmed V and J ends, which lost 6 bases and 0 bases, there was a span of 11 bases. DNA for the CDR3: TGTGCCAGCAGCTGGGATCACCTGAACACTGAAGCTTTCTTT. Encoded protein: CASSWDHLNTEAFF.

This chain joins TRBV6-1 and TRBJ2-7; 12 bases line up with TRBD2. The junction had 4 bases not matched to a gene; V was cut back by 7 bases and J by 3 bases. The germline V gene encodes CDR1 MNHNS and CDR2 SASEGT. CDR3 size: 14 residues. The CDR3 DNA reads TGTGCCAGCACTTCGACTAGCGGGAGCTACGAGCAGTACTTC. Translated: CASTSTSGSYEQYF.

The chain couples TRBV28 to TRBJ2-5, with D uncertain. The CDR3 length is 13 residues. CDR1 and CDR2 (germline): MDHEN, SYDVKM. V was clipped by 6 bases and J by 5 bases, with 13 bases between them. The CDR3 here is CASRLTQLETQYF. The CDR3 DNA follows: TGTGCCAGCAGACTAACCCAGTTGGAGACCCAGTACTTC.

Of note for this clone: A read error may account for a junction end that differs from germline. The rearrangement links TRBV9 to TRBJ2-1; 8 nucleotides line up with TRBD2. This CDR3 comprises 12 residues. Germline V gene data show CDR1 as SGDLS and CDR2 as YYNGEE. CDR3 bases: TGTGCCAGTAGCGGGGCGGGCAATGAGCAGTTCTTC. Residues: CASSGAGNEQFF.

This clone was recorded only once. Here the CDR3 DNA reads TGCGCCAGCAGCTGGGACCCACTAGCGGGGAATCAAGATACGCAGTATTTT. It specifies CASSWDPLAGNQDTQYF. J is TRBJ2-3 and V is TRBV5-1, with TRBD2 matching 10 bases. Germline lookup yields CDR1 SGHRS and CDR2 YFSETQ. Trimming took 3 bases from V and 5 from J; bases not matched to a gene: 12. The CDR3 sequence is 17 residues long.

V and J are TRBV7-2 and TRBJ2-3; no reliable D call. CDR1 SGHTA and CDR2 FQGNSA come from the germline V gene. The CDR3 length is 15 residues. Trimming cost V 3 bases and J 0 bases, with 10 bases left between them. As DNA, the CDR3 is TGTGCCAGCAGCTTTTTGATTGACAGCACAGATACGCAGTATTTT. This encodes CASSFLIDSTDTQYF.

This rearrangement joins TRBV19 to TRBJ2-7, with 8 bases identical to TRBD2. The CDR3 extends over 13 amino acids. The junction had 8 bases not matched to a gene; V was cut back by 6 bases and J by 7 bases. Germline CDR1 LNHDA, CDR2 SQIVND (reference sequence). The CDR3 bases are TGTGCCAGTAGCAACGGGAGGGCCCAAGAGCAGTACTTC. Amino acids: CASSNGRAQEQYF.

The gene calls are TRBV11-3 and TRBJ1-1; D unclear. The CDR3 extends over 15 amino acids. V was cut by 2 bases and J by 2 bases, with 12 bases left in between. Germline loops: CDR1 SGHNT, CDR2 YENEEA. CDR3 DNA: TGTGCCAGCAGCTTATCCGGGTCTGGTAACACTGAAGCTTTCTTT. It encodes CASSLSGSGNTEAFF.

This chain uses TRBV19 with TRBJ2-2, with no clear D. The CDR3 runs 12 residues. Trimming removed 6 bases at V and 3 bases at J, with 5 bases between. Germline CDR1 LNHDA, CDR2 SQIVND (reference sequence). For the CDR3, the DNA is TGTGCCAGTAGCTGGTACACCGGGGAGCTGTTTTTT. Amino acid sequence: CASSWYTGELFF.

The rearrangement uses TRBV10-1 and TRBJ2-2, with 11 bases identical to TRBD2. The CDR3 is 18 amino acids. V trimming: 2 bases; J trimming: 5 bases; junction bases outside the gene matches: 10. The germline CDR1 and CDR2 sequences are WNHNN and SYGVQD (reference sequence). The CDR3 sequence: CASSEHSMGLAETGELFF. Here the CDR3 DNA reads TGCGCCAGCAGTGAGCACTCTATGGGACTAGCGGAAACCGGGGAGCTGTTTTTT.

CDR3 DNA: TGTGCCAGCAGTTTATTTGCGGGAGTATCCTACGAGCAGTACTTC. Amino acid sequence: CASSLFAGVSYEQYF. The chain links TRBV28 to TRBJ2-7; TRBD2 matches at 7 bases. The V gene end was trimmed by 1 base and the J gene end by 1 base; junction bases not matched to a gene: 4. This CDR3 region has 15 residues. In germline, CDR1 is MDHEN, CDR2 SYDVKM. Looking up the rest from reference TRBV28 and TRBJ2-7 gives the full variable domain: DVKVTQSSRYLVKRTGEKVFLECVQDMDHENMFWYRQDPGLGLRLIYFSYDVKMKEKGDIPEGYSVSREKKERFSLILESASTNQTSMYLCASSLFAGVSYEQYFGPGTRLTVT.

This chain connects TRBV27 to TRBJ1-6, with D tentatively TRBD1 (5 bases). Germline-derived CDR1 and CDR2 are MNHEY and SMNVEV (reference sequence). The length of the CDR3 is 14 residues. V lost 4 bases and J 8 bases, leaving 12 bases between the germline ends. The CDR3 nucleotides read TGTGCCAGCAGTTACGGGGCCCGGGATTCACCCCTCCACTTT. This encodes CASSYGARDSPLHF.

This clone was detected once. V usage is TRBV7-9 and J usage is TRBJ2-1; the D gene is possibly TRBD1 (5 bases). Germline CDR1 SEHNR, CDR2 FQNEAQ (reference sequence). CDR3 size: 12 residues. V lost 5 bases and J 11 bases, leaving 13 bases between the germline ends. The DNA of the CDR3 is TGTGCCAGCAGCATAGAGACAGTGAAGCAGTTCTTC. This translates into CASSIETVKQFF.

V is TRBV5-1 and J is TRBJ2-5, with TRBD1 matching 11 bases. Germline loops: CDR1 SGHRS, CDR2 YFSETQ. The V segment lost 8 bases and the J segment 5 bases; nucleotides outside the gene matches: 8. This CDR3 comprises 14 residues. The CDR3 DNA is TGCGCCAGTAGATGGACAGGGGGCGCGGAGACCCAGTACTTC. It encodes CASRWTGGAETQYF.

V and J are TRBV6-1 and TRBJ2-7; a weak D match, TRBD2 (5 bases). V lost 4 bases and J lost 0, with 13 bases in between. The CDR3 length is 15 residues. The germline CDR1 and CDR2 sequences are MNHNS and SASEGT. Here the CDR3 reads CASSVVGVSSYEQYF. The DNA for the CDR3 is TGTGCCAGCAGTGTTGTCGGGGTCAGCTCCTACGAGCAGTACTTC.

The chain joins TRBV6-8 to TRBJ1-2, with D perhaps matching TRBD1 (5 bases). V dropped 7 bases and J dropped 5 bases, with 20 bases sitting between them. This CDR3 is built from 15 residues. Germline CDR1 is MNHGY and CDR2 is SAAAGT. In DNA, the CDR3 is TGTGCCAGCACAGGACACACCCCGCGAAGGTATGGCTACACCTTC. As protein: CASTGHTPRRYGYTF.

Notes on this clone: Germline is not matched at one junction end, which may reflect a read error. The same CDR3 arises from other DNA sequences in this sample as well. The J gene is TRBJ1-1, the V gene TRBV12-5, with D unclear. CDR1 and CDR2 (germline): LGHNT, FRNRAP. The CDR3 extends over 15 amino acids. CDR3 in amino acids: CASGLWENWNTEAFF. For the CDR3, the DNA is TGTGCTAGTGGTTTGTGGGAGAACTGGAACACTGAAGCTTTCTTC.

Comments on this clone: Its ends do not fully match the called genes, so a read error is possible. The chain uses TRBV5-1 and TRBJ2-1; 7 bases fit TRBD2. This CDR3 comprises 15 residues. Germline V CDR1 and CDR2: SGHRS, YFSETQ. CDR3 DNA sequence: TGCGCCAGCAGCTCCTTAGCGGGCTCCAACAATGAGCAGTTCTTC. Its translation: CASSSLAGSNNEQFF.

This chain joins TRBV7-2 and TRBJ2-3; TRBD1 agrees at 8 bases. This CDR3 comprises 16 residues. V dropped 7 bases and J dropped 0; count of bases not matched to a gene: 9. Germline V gives CDR1 SGHTA, CDR2 FQGNSA. CDR3 coding DNA: TGTGCCAGCATCCCCTTCGACAGGGGAAGCACAGATACGCAGTATTTT. Its translation is CASIPFDRGSTDTQYF.

This clone was found a few times. This chain connects TRBV27 to TRBJ2-7; 8 nucleotides align to TRBD1. After removal of 5 bases from V and 3 bases from J, the junction contained 6 bases not matched to a gene. Germline V gene lookup returns CDR1 MNHEY and CDR2 SMNVEV (reference sequence). This CDR3 contains 14 residues. For the CDR3, the DNA is TGTGCCAGCAGTCGGACAGGGATTTTCTACGAGCAGTACTTC. Its protein product is CASSRTGIFYEQYF.

The genes are TRBV5-1 and TRBJ2-1; D not certain. CDR3 size: 16 residues. Trimming took off 0 bases at V and 0 bases at J, with 10 bases between the two ends. The V gene's germline CDR1 is SGHRS and CDR2 YFSETQ. DNA of the CDR3: TGCGCCAGCAGCTTGGCCCCGCATAGCTCCTACAATGAGCAGTTCTTC. This gives the protein CASSLAPHSSYNEQFF.

The rearrangement uses TRBV10-3 and TRBJ2-1; D is unresolved. This CDR3 contains 13 residues. Germline V CDR1 and CDR2: ENHRY, SYGVKD. The ends were cut back, 2 bases at V and 7 bases at J, with 9 bases in the middle. The CDR3 spells CAISERQMNEQFF. Here the CDR3 DNA reads TGTGCCATCAGTGAGCGTCAGATGAATGAGCAGTTCTTC.

The chain employs TRBV2 and TRBJ1-2, with a weak D call TRBD1 (5 bases). Per germline, CDR1 SNHLY and CDR2 FYNNEI. This CDR3 contains 14 residues. Between the trimmed V and J ends, which lost 6 bases and 2 bases, there was a span of 13 bases. CDR3 residues: CASRMGVSNYGYTF. CDR3 DNA sequence: TGTGCCAGCAGAATGGGGGTTTCGAACTATGGCTACACCTTC.

This chain connects TRBV21-1 to TRBJ2-2; the D call in the table, TRBD1, was not verified against the DNA. TRBV21-1 is deemed a pseudogene. This CDR3 is built from 14 residues. In DNA, the CDR3 is TGTGCCAGCAGCAAATGTGGCCAGGCCGGGGAGCTGTTTTTT. Its protein product is CASSKCGQAGELFF.

The chain uses TRBV12-5 and TRBJ2-5, with D tentatively TRBD2 (5 bases). V lost 0 bases and J 1 base, leaving 9 bases between the germline ends. Per the germline V gene, CDR1 is LGHNT and CDR2 is FRNRAP. This CDR3 is 15 amino acids long. CDR3 nucleotide sequence: TGTGCTAGTGGTTTGGTTTCCGGGGTCCAAGAGACCCAGTACTTC. The encoded protein is CASGLVSGVQETQYF.

The chain is built from TRBV19 and TRBJ2-7, with D perhaps assigned TRBD1 or TRBD2 (5 bases each). The germline V gene encodes CDR1 LNHDA and CDR2 SQIVND (reference sequence). The CDR3 extends over 15 amino acids. V gave up 5 bases and J gave up 3 bases, with 17 bases separating them. DNA of the CDR3: TGTGCCAGTAGTGATGGGACGGCCGACGGCTACGAGCAGTACTTC. This sequence encodes CASSDGTADGYEQYF.

This clone came up once. V and J are TRBV5-4 and TRBJ1-3; D is unresolved. CDR1 and CDR2 (germline): SGHNT, YYREEE (reference sequence). Trimming removed 3 bases at V and 2 bases at J, with 15 bases between. This CDR3 comprises 16 residues. The CDR3, as DNA: TGTGCCAGCAGCTCGCGAGGGCCCTCAACTGGAAACACCATATATTTT. It codes for CASSSRGPSTGNTIYF.

The rearrangement uses TRBV4-2 and TRBJ2-6; D call uncertain. Trimming took off 1 base at V and 0 bases at J, with 13 bases between the two ends. From germline, CDR1 is LGHNA and CDR2 YNFKEQ. The CDR3 spans 18 residues. CDR3: CASSQVATPSSGANVLTF. The CDR3 nucleotides are TGTGCCAGCAGCCAAGTTGCGACACCGAGCTCTGGGGCCAACGTCCTGACTTTC.

The chain carries TRBV4-1 and TRBJ1-5, with D unresolved. Trimming removed 0 bases at V and 1 base at J, with 7 bases between. Germline CDR1 MGHRA, CDR2 YSYEKL. This CDR3 contains 15 residues. This chain's CDR3 is CASSQDPRSNQPQHF. CDR3 DNA: TGCGCCAGCAGCCAAGATCCTCGGAGCAATCAGCCCCAGCATTTT.

V gene TRBV20-1 combines with J gene TRBJ1-1; D not certain. With 3 bases removed from V and 2 bases from J, the gap between germline ends came to 4 bases. CDR1 and CDR2 from the germline V gene are DFQATT and SNEGSKA (reference sequence). This CDR3 is 11 amino acids long. CDR3 DNA: TGCAGTGCTAGCATTAACACTGAAGCTTTCTTT. Residues: CSASINTEAFF.

V usage is TRBV5-6 and J usage is TRBJ1-2, with D uncertain. Germline values: CDR1 SGHDT, CDR2 YYEEEE. The V end lost 2 bases, the J end lost 8 bases, and 10 bases lay between the germline ends. The CDR3 loop spans 12 amino acids. This CDR3 is CASSLVLSGYTF. The CDR3 DNA is TGTGCCAGCAGCTTAGTGTTGAGCGGCTACACCTTC.

This chain joins TRBV28 and TRBJ1-5; D gene unclear. Between the trimmed V and J ends, which lost 10 bases and 0 bases, there was a span of 16 bases. The germline V gene encodes CDR1 MDHEN and CDR2 SYDVKM. This CDR3 comprises 15 residues. The CDR3 sequence: CATNYWKDSNQPQHF. DNA of the CDR3: TGTGCCACCAACTATTGGAAGGATAGCAATCAGCCCCAGCATTTT.